The 20 T cell receptor beta chains given below trace back to one sample, sequenced in a study of T cells in Graves' hyperthyroidism and ophthalmopathy. Amplification of TCR beta CDR3 regions used RNA as the template. A set of HTBI primers served as the primers for a first-round RT-PCR of the TCR CDR3. TCRdb independently ran MiXCR on the multiplex PCR reads; one entry per CDR3 protein. The sample shows some 760,000 distinct CDR3 sequences, about 14% of them seen only once. The sample was blood. Receptors were obtained from a woman younger than 35 with Graves' hyperthyroidism.

This clonotype has a handful of counts. V usage is TRBV11-3 and J usage is TRBJ2-1; 11 nucleotides match TRBD2. The CDR3 spans 16 residues. J lost 5 bases, V lost 5 bases, and 8 bases had no gene match. Germline lookup yields CDR1 SGHNT and CDR2 YENEEA. In DNA form, the CDR3 reads TGTGCCAGCAGCCGAGGACTAGCGGGTCTACACAATGAGCAGTTCTTC. Translated, it gives CASSRGLAGLHNEQFF.

This clonotype was observed at least ten times. The J gene is TRBJ2-3, the V gene TRBV7-3; 7 bases are a match to TRBD2. V gave up 5 bases and J gave up 2 bases; unmatched junction bases: 7. CDR1 is SGHTA, CDR2 FQGTGA, per germline. The CDR3 is 15 residues long. CDR3 bases: TGTGCCAGCAGCATCGGACTAGGGCACACAGATACGCAGTATTTT. Its protein product is CASSIGLGHTDTQYF.

This clonotype has ten or more counts. The chain carries TRBV12-3 or TRBV12-4 and TRBJ2-5; D is unresolved. V was trimmed by 5 bases and J by 5 bases, leaving 24 bases between them. This CDR3 contains 17 residues. CDR3 sequence reads: CASSHPSSTLSRETQYF. In DNA form, the CDR3 reads TGTGCCAGCAGTCATCCTTCCTCGACCCTATCCAGGGAGACCCAGTACTTC.

Only a few counts were recorded for this clonotype. This rearrangement joins TRBV24-1 to TRBJ1-5; 8 bases are shared with TRBD1. The CDR3 length is 15 residues. V was clipped by 4 bases and J by 5 bases; unmatched bases: 6. Germline loops: CDR1 KGHDR, CDR2 SFDVKD. The CDR3 nucleotides read TGTGCCACCAGTGACGCCGGACAGGGCCATCAGCCCCAGCATTTT. It codes for CATSDAGQGHQPQHF.

The gene calls are TRBV3-1 and TRBJ2-7, with TRBD2 matching over 8 bases. V lost 0 bases, J lost 7 bases, and 8 bases stayed unmatched. The germline V gene has CDR1 LGHDT and CDR2 YNNKEL (reference sequence). The CDR3 loop spans 15 amino acids. The CDR3 nucleotides are TGTGCCAGCAGCCAAGAGGGGGCGGGAGGTCGTGAGCAGTACTTC. Residues: CASSQEGAGGREQYF.

This clonotype has a count of ten or more. This chain uses TRBV30 with TRBJ2-7; maybe TRBD1 (5 bases). The CDR3 contains 13 residues. Germline loops: CDR1 GTSNPN, CDR2 SVGIG (reference sequence). V lost 2 bases to trimming and J lost 3 bases, with 11 bases between them. CDR3 sequence reads: CAWSPGLGYEQYF. The DNA of the CDR3 is TGTGCCTGGAGTCCAGGGCTCGGCTACGAGCAGTACTTC. The whole variable domain, remainder taken from reference TRBV30 and TRBJ2-7, is SQTIHQWPATLVQPVGSPLSLECTVEGTSNPNLYWYRQAAGRGLQLLFYSVGIGQISSEVPQNLSASRPQDRQFILSSKKLLLSDSGFYLCAWSPGLGYEQYFGPGTRLTVT.

The CDR3 protein is CASSEIGAGANVLTF. In DNA, the CDR3 is TGTGCCAGCAGTGAAATAGGCGCTGGGGCCAACGTCCTGACTTTC. The chain joins TRBV6-1 to TRBJ2-6; D gene uncertain. Germline CDR1 is MNHNS and CDR2 is SASEGT. V was shortened by 2 bases and J by 2 bases, with 7 bases between the two germline ends. The CDR3 runs to 15 residues.

In its sample, this clonotype was seen once. At one boundary the junction diverges from the germline segment, which might be a read error. This chain connects TRBV11-2 to TRBJ2-1; TRBD2 might be the D (6 bases). Germline V gene sequence: CDR1 SGHAT, CDR2 FQNNGV. CDR3 length: 15 residues. The CDR3 sequence: CASSLRGRGYNEQLF. CDR3 DNA sequence: TGTGCCAGCAGCTTAAGGGGACGGGGGTACAATGAGCAGCTCTTC.

This clonotype was detected many times. The chain is built from TRBV12-3 or TRBV12-4 and TRBJ2-3; the D gene is possibly TRBD1 (5 bases). Trimming stripped 6 bases from V and 1 base from J, with 11 bases between. The CDR3 is made up of 14 amino acids. CDR3 DNA: TGTGCCAGCAGCCTTCAGGGTGGCACAGATACGCAGTATTTT. Protein: CASSLQGGTDTQYF.

In this sample, this clonotype turned up a few times. This could be a read error, since a much larger clone is one nucleotide away. The chain employs TRBV2 and TRBJ1-1; maybe TRBD1 (6 bases). The CDR3 is 18 amino acids. Germline loops: CDR1 SNHLY, CDR2 FYNNEI. CDR3 sequence: CASSIPGATGLMNTEALF. The CDR3 DNA is TGTGCCAGCAGTATACCGGGGGCTACAGGACTCATGAACACTGAAGCTCTCTTT.

This clonotype was seen ten or more times. This sequence joins TRBV7-8 and TRBJ1-1; no clear D gene. Looked up from germline, CDR1 is SGHVS and CDR2 is FQNEAQ. Trimming stripped 2 bases from V and 1 base from J, with 14 bases between. This CDR3 is built from 16 residues. CDR3 nucleotides: TGTGCCAGCAGCTTAAAGACACTCGATAAGAACACTGAAGCTTTCTTT. Its protein is CASSLKTLDKNTEAFF.

Ten or more counts support this clonotype. The chain couples TRBV6-1 to TRBJ2-2; D is uncertain. The ends were cut back, 8 bases at V and 3 bases at J, with 10 bases in the middle. The CDR3 totals 13 residues. Per germline, CDR1 MNHNS and CDR2 SASEGT. The CDR3 bases are TGTGCCAGCCTTCTCCGGGACACCGGGGAGCTGTTTTTT. Translation gives CASLLRDTGELFF.

The rearrangement joins TRBV6-2 or TRBV6-3 to TRBJ2-1; the D gene is possibly TRBD1 (6 bases). CDR3 length equals 15 residues. CDR1 and CDR2 (germline): MNHEY, SVGEGT. V was pared by 6 bases and J by 6 bases, with 18 bases between. Here the CDR3 reads CASSTPPVGANEQFF. The DNA for the CDR3 is TGTGCCAGCAGCACCCCCCCCGTGGGGGCCAATGAGCAGTTCTTC.

This clonotype was counted ten times or more. The chain is built from TRBV18 and TRBJ2-1; 10 bases align to TRBD1. The CDR3 extends over 15 amino acids. CDR1 KGHSH and CDR2 LQKENI come from the germline V gene. V shed 3 bases and J 3 bases; nucleotides not matched to a gene: 2. CDR3 in amino acids: CASSPRTGGYNEQFF. The DNA for the CDR3 is TGTGCCAGCTCACCTCGGACAGGGGGCTACAATGAGCAGTTCTTC. Supplemented by reference TRBV18 and TRBJ2-1, the full variable domain reads NAGVMQNPRHLVRRRGQEARLRCSPMKGHSHVYWYRQLPEEGLKFMVYLQKENIIDESGMPKERFSAEFPKEGPSILRIQQVVRGDSAAYFCASSPRTGGYNEQFFGPGTRLTVL.

This clonotype was seen many times. The chain links TRBV9 to TRBJ2-7, with D possibly TRBD1 on 6 matching bases. The CDR3 is 13 amino acids. Trimming removed 5 bases from V and 6 bases from J, with 15 bases in between. CDR1 is SGDLS and CDR2 is YYNGEE in the germline V gene. CDR3: CASSSGTITEQYF. DNA for the CDR3: TGTGCCAGCAGTTCCGGGACAATCACCGAGCAGTACTTC.

This clonotype showed up many times. The chain joins TRBV29-1 to TRBJ1-1; possible D gene TRBD1, 5 bases. CDR3 length: 13 residues. V was trimmed by 5 bases and J by 2 bases, leaving 12 bases between them. Germline CDR1 SQVTM, CDR2 ANQGSEA. The CDR3 loop reads CSVRDRRNTEAFF. In DNA form, the CDR3 reads TGCAGCGTTAGGGACCGCCGAAACACTGAAGCTTTCTTT.

The gene calls are TRBV28 and TRBJ1-2; D remains unclear. CDR3 length: 15 residues. The ends were cut back, 6 bases at V and 0 bases at J, with 14 bases in the middle. Looked up from germline, CDR1 is MDHEN and CDR2 is SYDVKM. The CDR3 DNA reads TGTGCCAGCAGGAAGGGTGGCGGAGCTAACTATGGCTACACCTTC. Translation gives CASRKGGGANYGYTF.

This clonotype has ten or more counts. The V gene is TRBV7-8, the J gene TRBJ2-1; 10 bases line up with TRBD2. Germline-derived CDR1 and CDR2 are SGHVS and FQNEAQ. V lost 2 bases to trimming and J lost 4 bases; unmatched junction nucleotides: 11. The CDR3 is made up of 18 amino acids. CDR3 in DNA: TGTGCCAGCAGCTTACTGGTCCGGTTAGCGGGAGGTTACAATGAGCAGTTCTTC. It is translated as CASSLLVRLAGGYNEQFF.

The chain is built from TRBV7-9 and TRBJ1-3, with a tentative D call TRBD1 (5 bases). V was cut by 1 base and J by 9 bases, with 19 bases left in between. Germline V gene lookup returns CDR1 SEHNR and CDR2 FQNEAQ (reference sequence). CDR3 length equals 16 residues. CDR3 residues: CASSLGDRQLGFTIYF. CDR3 nucleotide sequence: TGTGCCAGCAGCTTAGGGGACCGCCAGCTCGGCTTCACCATATATTTT.

This clonotype was counted at least ten times. The J gene is TRBJ1-4, the V gene TRBV6-1; a weak D match, TRBD1 (5 bases). CDR1 and CDR2 from the germline V gene are MNHNS and SASEGT. The ends were cut back, 6 bases at V and 8 bases at J, with 16 bases in the middle. This CDR3 is 14 amino acids long. The CDR3 DNA sequence: TGTGCCAGCAGCCGGGCCGTACAGGAGGAAAAACTGTTTTTT. Translation: CASSRAVQEEKLFF.